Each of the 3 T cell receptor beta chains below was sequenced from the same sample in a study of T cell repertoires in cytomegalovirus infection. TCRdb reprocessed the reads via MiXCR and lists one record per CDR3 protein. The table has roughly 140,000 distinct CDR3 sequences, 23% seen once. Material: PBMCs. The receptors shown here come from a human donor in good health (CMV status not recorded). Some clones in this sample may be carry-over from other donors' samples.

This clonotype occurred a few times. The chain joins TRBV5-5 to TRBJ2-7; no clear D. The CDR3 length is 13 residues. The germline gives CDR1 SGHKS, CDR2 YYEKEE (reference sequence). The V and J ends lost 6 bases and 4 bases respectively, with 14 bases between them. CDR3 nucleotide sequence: TGTGCCAGCACCCTCGGTCTGGGGTACGAGCAGTACTTC. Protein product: CASTLGLGYEQYF.

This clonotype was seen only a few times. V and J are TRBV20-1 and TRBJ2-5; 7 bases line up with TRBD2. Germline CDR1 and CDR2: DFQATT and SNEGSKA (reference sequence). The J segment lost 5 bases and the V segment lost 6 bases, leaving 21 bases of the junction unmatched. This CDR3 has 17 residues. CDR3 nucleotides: TGCAGTGCCTCCTCATGGGCGGGGGATATCCACGGGGAGACCCAGTACTTC. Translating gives CSASSWAGDIHGETQYF.

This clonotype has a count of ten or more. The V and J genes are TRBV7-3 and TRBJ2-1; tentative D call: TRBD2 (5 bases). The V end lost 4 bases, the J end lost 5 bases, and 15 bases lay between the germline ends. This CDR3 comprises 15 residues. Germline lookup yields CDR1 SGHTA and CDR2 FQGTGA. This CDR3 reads CASSSDSTRDNEQFF. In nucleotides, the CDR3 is TGTGCCAGCAGCTCGGACTCAACTCGCGACAATGAGCAGTTCTTC.